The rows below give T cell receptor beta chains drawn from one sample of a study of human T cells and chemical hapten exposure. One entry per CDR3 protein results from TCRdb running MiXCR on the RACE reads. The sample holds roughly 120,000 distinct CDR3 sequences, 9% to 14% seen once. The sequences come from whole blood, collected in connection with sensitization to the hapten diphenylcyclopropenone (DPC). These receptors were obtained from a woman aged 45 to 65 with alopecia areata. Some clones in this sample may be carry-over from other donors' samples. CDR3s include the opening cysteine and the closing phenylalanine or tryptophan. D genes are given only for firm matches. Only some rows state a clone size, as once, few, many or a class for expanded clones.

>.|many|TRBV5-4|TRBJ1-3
CASSPEWGISGNTIYF
TGTGCCAGCAGCCCCGAATGGGGGATCTCTGGAAACACCATATATTTT
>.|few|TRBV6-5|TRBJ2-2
CASGQSGRVLGELFF
TGTGCCAGCGGACAGTCTGGGCGGGTTCTCGGGGAGCTGTTTTTT
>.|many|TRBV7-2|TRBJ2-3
CASSLFRKTQYF
TGTGCCAGCAGCTTATTTAGGAAGACGCAGTATTTT
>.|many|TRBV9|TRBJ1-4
CASRARDNEKLFF
TGTGCCAGCAGGGCCAGGGATAATGAAAAACTGTTTTTT
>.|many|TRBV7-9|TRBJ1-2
CASSSTSNYGYTF
TGTGCCAGCAGCTCGACAAGCAACTATGGCTACACCTTC
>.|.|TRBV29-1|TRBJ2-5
CSVGGEETQYF
TGCAGCGTTGGGGGGGAAGAGACCCAGTACTTC
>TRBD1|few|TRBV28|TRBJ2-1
CASRGQARYEQFF
TGTGCCAGCAGGGGACAGGCTCGCTATGAGCAGTTCTTC
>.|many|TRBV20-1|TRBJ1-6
CSAYDRKLYNSPLHF
TGCAGTGCTTACGACAGGAAACTTTATAATTCACCCCTCCACTTT
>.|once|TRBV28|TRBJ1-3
CASSQGIIIYF
TGTGCCAGCAGCCAAGGGATCATCATATATTTT
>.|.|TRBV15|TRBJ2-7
CATSREGPYEQYF
TGTGCCACCAGCAGAGAGGGCCCTTACGAGCAGTACTTC
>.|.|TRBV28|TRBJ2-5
CASSSGLKTQYF
TGTGCCAGCAGTTCAGGTCTCAAGACCCAGTACTTC
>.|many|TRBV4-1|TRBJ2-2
CASSPAGNTGELFF
TGCGCCAGCAGCCCGGCGGGGAACACCGGGGAGCTGTTTTTT
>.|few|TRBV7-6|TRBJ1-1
CASSPDRNWNTEAFF
TGTGCCAGCAGCCCCGACAGAAACTGGAACACTGAAGCTTTCTTT
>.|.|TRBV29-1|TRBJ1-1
CSVDGSDTEAFF
TGCAGCGTTGACGGTTCTGACACTGAAGCTTTCTTT
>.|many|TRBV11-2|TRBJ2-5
CASSFLSSRETQYF
TGTGCCAGCAGCTTCCTAAGTTCGCGGGAGACCCAGTACTTC
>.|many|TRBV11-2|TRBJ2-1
CASSSGRQNEQFF
TGTGCCAGCAGCTCGGGACGGCAAAATGAGCAGTTCTTC
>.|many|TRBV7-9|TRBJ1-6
CASSLPQGDSSYNSPLHF
TGTGCCAGCAGCTTACCACAGGGCGACAGCTCCTATAATTCACCCCTCCACTTT
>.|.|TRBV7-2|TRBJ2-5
CASTELLQETQYF
TGTGCCAGCACCGAACTCCTCCAAGAGACCCAGTACTTC
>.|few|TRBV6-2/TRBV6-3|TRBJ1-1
CASSYSGRMNTEAFF
TGTGCCAGCAGTTACTCGGGACGGATGAACACTGAAGCTTTCTTT
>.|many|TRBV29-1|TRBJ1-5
CSVGDLNQPQHF
TGCAGCGTGGGGGATCTCAATCAGCCCCAGCATTTT
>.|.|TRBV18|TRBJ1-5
CASSPLEGLNQPQHF
TGTGCCAGCTCACCCCTCGAGGGCCTTAATCAGCCCCAGCATTTT
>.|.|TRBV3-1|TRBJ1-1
CASSQVTDTEAFF
TGTGCCAGCAGCCAAGTGACAGACACTGAAGCTTTCTTT
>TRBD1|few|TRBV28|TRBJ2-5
CASSLTGVQETQYF
TGTGCCAGCAGTTTAACAGGGGTCCAAGAGACCCAGTACTTC
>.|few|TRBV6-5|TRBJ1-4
CASSYSIQGLEKLFF
TGTGCCAGCAGTTACTCGATTCAGGGACTGGAAAAACTGTTTTTT
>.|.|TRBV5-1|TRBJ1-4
CASRSQGTNEKLFF
TGCGCCAGCAGATCACAGGGTACTAATGAAAAACTGTTTTTT
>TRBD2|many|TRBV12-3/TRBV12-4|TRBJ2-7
CASSLLAGPGGYEQYF
TGTGCCAGCAGTTTACTAGCGGGACCGGGGGGCTACGAGCAGTACTTC
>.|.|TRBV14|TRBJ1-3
CASSPSISGNTIYF
TGTGCCAGCAGCCCCTCTATCTCTGGAAACACCATATATTTT
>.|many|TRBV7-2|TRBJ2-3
CASSRGLHTDTQYF
TGTGCCAGCAGCAGGGGCTTACACACAGATACGCAGTATTTT
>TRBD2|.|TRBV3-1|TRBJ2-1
CASSPGTSGRGFSGEQFF
TGTGCCAGCAGCCCTGGGACTAGCGGGCGCGGGTTCTCCGGTGAGCAGTTCTTC
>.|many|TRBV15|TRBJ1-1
CATSRRSNTEAFF
TGTGCCACCAGCAGGAGATCGAACACTGAAGCTTTCTTT
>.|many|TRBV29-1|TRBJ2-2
CSIQSTGELFF
TGCAGCATACAGAGCACCGGGGAGCTGTTTTTT
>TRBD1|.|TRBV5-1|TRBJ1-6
CASSLDGTANSPLHF
TGCGCCAGCAGCTTGGATGGGACAGCTAATTCACCCCTCCACTTT
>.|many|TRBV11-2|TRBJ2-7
CASSLERRLIYEQYF
TGTGCCAGCAGCTTAGAGAGGCGATTGATATACGAGCAGTACTTC
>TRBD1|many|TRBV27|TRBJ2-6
CASGTGPSGANVLTF
TGTGCCAGCGGGACAGGGCCCTCTGGGGCCAACGTCCTGACTTTC
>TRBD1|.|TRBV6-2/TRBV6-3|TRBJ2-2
CASRRTGSAGELFF
TGTGCCAGCAGAAGGACAGGGTCAGCCGGGGAGCTGTTTTTT
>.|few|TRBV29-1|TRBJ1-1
CSVEDLGGLNTEAFF
TGCAGCGTTGAAGATCTTGGGGGGCTGAACACTGAAGCTTTCTTT
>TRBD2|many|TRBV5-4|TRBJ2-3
CASSLRELAGPDTQYF
TGTGCCAGCAGCTTGCGAGAACTAGCGGGACCAGATACGCAGTATTTT
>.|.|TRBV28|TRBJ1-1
CASSLLGAGGTEAYF
TGTGCCAGCAGTTTATTAGGGGCAGGAGGCACTGAAGCTTACTTT
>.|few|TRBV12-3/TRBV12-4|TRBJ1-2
CASSLTEDYGYTF
TGTGCCAGCAGTTTAACTGAAGACTATGGCTACACCTTC
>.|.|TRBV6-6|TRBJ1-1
CASSSPLGPPDTNTEAFF
TGTGCCAGCAGTTCCCCCCTGGGTCCCCCTGATACGAACACTGAAGCTTTCTTT
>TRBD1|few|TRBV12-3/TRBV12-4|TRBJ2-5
CASSLFAQGAETQYF
TGTGCCAGCAGTTTGTTCGCTCAGGGGGCAGAGACCCAGTACTTC
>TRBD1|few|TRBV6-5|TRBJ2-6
CASSSHSDRSSGANVLTF
TGTGCCAGCAGTTCCCACTCGGACAGGAGCTCTGGGGCCAACGTCCTGACTTTC